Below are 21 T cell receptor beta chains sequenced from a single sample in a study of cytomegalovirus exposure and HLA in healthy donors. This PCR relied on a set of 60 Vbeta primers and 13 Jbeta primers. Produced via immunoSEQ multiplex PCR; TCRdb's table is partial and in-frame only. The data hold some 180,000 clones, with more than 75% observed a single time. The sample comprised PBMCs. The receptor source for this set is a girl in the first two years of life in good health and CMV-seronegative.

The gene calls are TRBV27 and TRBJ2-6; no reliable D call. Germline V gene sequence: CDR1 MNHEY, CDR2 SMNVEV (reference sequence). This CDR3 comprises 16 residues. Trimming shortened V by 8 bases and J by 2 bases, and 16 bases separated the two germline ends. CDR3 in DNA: TGTGCCAGCCAGCCGAGGTTGGCGCCTGGGGCCAACGTCCTGACTTTC. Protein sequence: CASQPRLAPGANVLTF.

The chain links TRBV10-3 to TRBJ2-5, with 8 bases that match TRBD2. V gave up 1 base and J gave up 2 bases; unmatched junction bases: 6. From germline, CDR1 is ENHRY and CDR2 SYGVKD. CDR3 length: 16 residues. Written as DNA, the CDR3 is TGTGCCATCAGTGAGTGGGGGGTAGCGGGACAAGAGACCCAGTACTTC. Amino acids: CAISEWGVAGQETQYF.

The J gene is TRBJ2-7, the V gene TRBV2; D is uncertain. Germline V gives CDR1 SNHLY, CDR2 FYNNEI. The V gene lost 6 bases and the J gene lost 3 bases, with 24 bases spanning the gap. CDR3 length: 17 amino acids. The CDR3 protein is CASSQSLTKPGFYEQYF. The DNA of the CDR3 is TGTGCCAGCAGCCAATCTCTGACAAAACCTGGGTTCTACGAGCAGTACTTC.

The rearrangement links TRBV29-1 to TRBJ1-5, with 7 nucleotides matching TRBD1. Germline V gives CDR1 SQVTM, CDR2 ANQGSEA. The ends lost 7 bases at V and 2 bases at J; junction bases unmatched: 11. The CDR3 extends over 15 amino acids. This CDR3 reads CSARMTGTGNQPQHF. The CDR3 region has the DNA TGCAGCGCCCGAATGACAGGGACGGGCAATCAGCCCCAGCATTTT. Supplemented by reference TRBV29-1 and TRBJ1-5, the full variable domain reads SAVISQKPSRDICQRGTSLTIQCQVDSQVTMMFWYRQQPGQSLTLIATANQGSEATYESGFVIDKFPISRPNLTFSTLTVSNMSPEDSSIYLCSARMTGTGNQPQHFGDGTRLSIL.

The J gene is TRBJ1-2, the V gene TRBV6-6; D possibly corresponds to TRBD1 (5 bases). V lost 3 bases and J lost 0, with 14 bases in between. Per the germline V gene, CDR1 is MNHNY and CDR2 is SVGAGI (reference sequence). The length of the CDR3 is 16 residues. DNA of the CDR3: TGTGCCAGCAGTTATATGGGGAGGGGAACTAACTATGGCTACACCTTC. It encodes CASSYMGRGTNYGYTF.

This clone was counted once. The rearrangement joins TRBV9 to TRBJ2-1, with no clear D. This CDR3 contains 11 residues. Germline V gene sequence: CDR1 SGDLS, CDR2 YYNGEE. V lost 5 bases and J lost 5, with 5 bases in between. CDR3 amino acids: CASSKNNEQFF. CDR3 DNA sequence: TGTGCCAGCAGTAAAAACAATGAGCAGTTCTTC. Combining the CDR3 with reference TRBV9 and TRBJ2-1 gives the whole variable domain DSGVTQTPKHLITATGQRVTLRCSPRSGDLSVYWYQQSLDQGLQFLIQYYNGEERAKGNILERFSAQQFPDLHSELNLSSLELGDSALYFCASSKNNEQFFGPGTRLTVL.

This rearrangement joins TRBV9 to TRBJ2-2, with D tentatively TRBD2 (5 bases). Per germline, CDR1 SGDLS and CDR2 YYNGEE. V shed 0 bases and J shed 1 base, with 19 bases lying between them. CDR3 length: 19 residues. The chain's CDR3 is CASSVAKASPRKNTGELFF. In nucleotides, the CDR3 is TGTGCCAGCAGCGTAGCTAAGGCTAGCCCCCGGAAGAACACCGGGGAGCTGTTTTTT.

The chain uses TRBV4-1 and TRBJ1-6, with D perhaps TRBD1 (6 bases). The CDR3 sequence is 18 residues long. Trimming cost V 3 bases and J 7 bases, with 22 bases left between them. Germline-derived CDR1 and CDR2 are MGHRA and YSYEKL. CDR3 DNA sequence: TGCGCCAGCAGCCATCGGGGGGCGGGGACATCGCCCAATTCACCCCTCCACTTT. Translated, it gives CASSHRGAGTSPNSPLHF.

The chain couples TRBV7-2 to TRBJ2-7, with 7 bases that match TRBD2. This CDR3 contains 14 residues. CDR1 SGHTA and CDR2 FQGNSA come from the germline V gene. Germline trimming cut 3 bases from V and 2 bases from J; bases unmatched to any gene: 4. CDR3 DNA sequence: TGTGCCAGCAGCTTCGCGGGAGAAGCCTACGAGCAGTACTTC. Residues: CASSFAGEAYEQYF. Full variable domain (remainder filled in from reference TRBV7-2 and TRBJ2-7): GAGVSQSPSNKVTEKGKDVELRCDPISGHTALYWYRQSLGQGLEFLIYFQGNSAPDKSGLPSDRFSAERTGGSVSTLTIQRTQQEDSAVYLCASSFAGEAYEQYFGPGTRLTVT.

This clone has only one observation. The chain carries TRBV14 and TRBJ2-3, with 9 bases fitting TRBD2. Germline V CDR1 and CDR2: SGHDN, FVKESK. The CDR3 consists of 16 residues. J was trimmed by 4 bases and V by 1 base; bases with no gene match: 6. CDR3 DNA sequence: TGTGCCAGCAGCCAAGTCTGGCTAGCGGGACCAGATACGCAGTATTTT. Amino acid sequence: CASSQVWLAGPDTQYF.

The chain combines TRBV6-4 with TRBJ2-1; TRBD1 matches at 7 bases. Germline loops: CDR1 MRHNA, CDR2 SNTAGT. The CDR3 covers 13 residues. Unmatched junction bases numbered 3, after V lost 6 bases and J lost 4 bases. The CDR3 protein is CASSRDRYNEQFF. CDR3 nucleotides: TGTGCCAGCAGCCGGGACAGATACAATGAGCAGTTCTTC.

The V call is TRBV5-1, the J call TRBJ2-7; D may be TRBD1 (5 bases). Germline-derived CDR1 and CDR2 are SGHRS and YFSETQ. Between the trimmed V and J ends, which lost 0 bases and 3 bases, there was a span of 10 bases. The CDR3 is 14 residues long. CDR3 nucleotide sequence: TGCGCCAGCAGCTTGGTAGGGCAGGGCTACGAGCAGTACTTC. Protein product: CASSLVGQGYEQYF.

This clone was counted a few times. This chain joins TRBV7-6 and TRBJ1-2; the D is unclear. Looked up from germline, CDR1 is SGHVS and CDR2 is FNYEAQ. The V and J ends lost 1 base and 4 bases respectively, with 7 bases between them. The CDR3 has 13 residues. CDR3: CASSLEEGYGYTF. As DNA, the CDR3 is TGTGCCAGCAGCTTAGAGGAGGGCTATGGCTACACCTTC.

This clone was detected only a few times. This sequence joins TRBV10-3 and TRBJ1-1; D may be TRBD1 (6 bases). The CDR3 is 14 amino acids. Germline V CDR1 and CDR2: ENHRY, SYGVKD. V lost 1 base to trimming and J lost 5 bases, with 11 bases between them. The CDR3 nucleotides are TGTGCCATCAGTGAGTTACAGGGTGGAACTGAAGCTTTCTTT. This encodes CAISELQGGTEAFF.

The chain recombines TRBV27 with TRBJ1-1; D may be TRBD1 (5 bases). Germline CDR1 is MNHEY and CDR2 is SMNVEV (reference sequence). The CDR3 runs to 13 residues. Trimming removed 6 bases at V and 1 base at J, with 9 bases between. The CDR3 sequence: CASRGLRNTEAFF. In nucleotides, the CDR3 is TGTGCCAGCAGGGGGCTGCGGAACACTGAAGCTTTCTTT.

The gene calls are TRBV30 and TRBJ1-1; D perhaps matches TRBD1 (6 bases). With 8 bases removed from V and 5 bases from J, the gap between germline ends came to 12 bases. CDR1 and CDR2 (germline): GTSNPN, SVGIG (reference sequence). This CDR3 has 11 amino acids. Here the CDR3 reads CAVNRETEAFF. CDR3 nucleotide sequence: TGTGCCGTTAACAGGGAAACTGAAGCTTTCTTT.

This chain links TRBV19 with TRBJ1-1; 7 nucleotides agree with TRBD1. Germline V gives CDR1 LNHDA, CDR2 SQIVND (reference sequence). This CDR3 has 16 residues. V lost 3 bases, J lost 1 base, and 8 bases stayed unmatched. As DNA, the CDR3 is TGTGCCAGTAGTATGGGGGTCCGACAGGGGAACACTGAAGCTTTCTTT. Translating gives CASSMGVRQGNTEAFF.

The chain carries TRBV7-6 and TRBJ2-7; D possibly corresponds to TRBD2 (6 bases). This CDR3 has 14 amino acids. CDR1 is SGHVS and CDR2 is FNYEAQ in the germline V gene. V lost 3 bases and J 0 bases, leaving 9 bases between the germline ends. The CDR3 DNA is TGTGCCAGCAGCTTGACCGGGGGCTCCTACGAGCAGTACTTC. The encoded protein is CASSLTGGSYEQYF.

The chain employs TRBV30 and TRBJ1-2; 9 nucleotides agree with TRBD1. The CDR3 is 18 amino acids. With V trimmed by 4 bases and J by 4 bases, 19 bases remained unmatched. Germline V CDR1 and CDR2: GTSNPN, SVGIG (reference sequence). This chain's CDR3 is CAWTLMGTGGDLGYGYTF. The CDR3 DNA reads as TGTGCCTGGACTCTAATGGGTACAGGGGGCGATCTCGGCTATGGCTACACCTTC.

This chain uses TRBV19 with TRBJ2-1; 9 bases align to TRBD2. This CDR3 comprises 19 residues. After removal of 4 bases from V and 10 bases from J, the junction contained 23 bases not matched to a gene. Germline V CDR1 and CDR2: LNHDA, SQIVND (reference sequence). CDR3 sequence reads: CASSRDPPSAGGPVGEQFF. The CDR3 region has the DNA TGTGCCAGTAGTAGAGATCCCCCTAGTGCGGGAGGGCCGGTAGGGGAGCAGTTCTTC.

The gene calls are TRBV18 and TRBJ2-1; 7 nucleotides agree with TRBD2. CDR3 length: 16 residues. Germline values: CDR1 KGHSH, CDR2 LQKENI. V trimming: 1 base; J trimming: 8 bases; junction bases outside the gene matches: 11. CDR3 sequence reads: CASSPREAGLVDEQFF. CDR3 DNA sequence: TGTGCCAGCTCACCACGGGAAGCGGGGCTTGTAGATGAGCAGTTCTTC.